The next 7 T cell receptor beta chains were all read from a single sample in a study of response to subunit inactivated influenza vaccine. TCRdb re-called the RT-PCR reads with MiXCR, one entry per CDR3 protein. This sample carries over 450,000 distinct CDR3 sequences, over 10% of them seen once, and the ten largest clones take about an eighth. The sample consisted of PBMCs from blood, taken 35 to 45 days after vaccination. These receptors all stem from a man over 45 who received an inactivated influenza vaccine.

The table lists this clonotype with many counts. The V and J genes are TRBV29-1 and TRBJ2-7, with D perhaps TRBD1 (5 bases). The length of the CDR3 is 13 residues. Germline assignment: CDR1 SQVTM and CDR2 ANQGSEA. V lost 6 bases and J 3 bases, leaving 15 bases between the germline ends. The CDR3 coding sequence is TGCAGCGTCCGGCGACAGAACAGCTACGAGCAGTACTTC. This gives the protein CSVRRQNSYEQYF.

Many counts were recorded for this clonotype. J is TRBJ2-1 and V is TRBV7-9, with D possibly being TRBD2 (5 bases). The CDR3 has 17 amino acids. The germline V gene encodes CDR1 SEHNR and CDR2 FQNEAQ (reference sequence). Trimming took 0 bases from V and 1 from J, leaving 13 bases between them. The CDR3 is CASSLARVEVSYNEQFF. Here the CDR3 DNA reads TGTGCCAGCAGCTTAGCGAGGGTAGAGGTTTCCTACAATGAGCAGTTCTTC.

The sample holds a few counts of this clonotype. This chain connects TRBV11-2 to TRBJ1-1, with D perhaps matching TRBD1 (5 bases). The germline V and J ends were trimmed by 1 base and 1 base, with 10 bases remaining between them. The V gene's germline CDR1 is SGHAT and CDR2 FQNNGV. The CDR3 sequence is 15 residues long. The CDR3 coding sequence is TGTGCCAGCAGCTTAGCGTCCGGGACGAACACTGAAGCTTTCTTT. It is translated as CASSLASGTNTEAFF.

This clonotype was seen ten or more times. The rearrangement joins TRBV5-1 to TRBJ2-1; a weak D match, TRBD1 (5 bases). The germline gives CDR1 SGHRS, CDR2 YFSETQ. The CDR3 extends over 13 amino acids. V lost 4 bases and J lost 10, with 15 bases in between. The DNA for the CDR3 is TGCGCCAGCAGCCCCCTCGACAGCTTCGAGCAGTTCTTC. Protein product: CASSPLDSFEQFF.

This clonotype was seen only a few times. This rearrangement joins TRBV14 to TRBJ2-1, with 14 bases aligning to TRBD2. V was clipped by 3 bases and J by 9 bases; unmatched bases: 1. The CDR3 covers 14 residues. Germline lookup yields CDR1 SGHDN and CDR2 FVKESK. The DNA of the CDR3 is TGTGCCAGCAGCCAGGGACTAGCGGGAGCTGAGCAGTTCTTC. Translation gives CASSQGLAGAEQFF.

CDR3 nucleotide sequence: TGTGCCAGCAGTGCGACTAGTACGTACAATGAGCAGTTCTTC. Encoded protein: CASSATSTYNEQFF. The chain joins TRBV2 to TRBJ2-1, with a tentative D call TRBD2 (6 bases). The V end lost 4 bases, the J end lost 4 bases, and 11 bases lay between the germline ends. The CDR3 has 14 amino acids. Per the germline V gene, CDR1 is SNHLY and CDR2 is FYNNEI. The whole variable domain, filled in from reference TRBV2 and TRBJ2-1, reads EPEVTQTPSHQVTQMGQEVILRCVPISNHLYFYWYRQILGQKVEFLVSFYNNEISEKSEIFDDQFSVERPDGSNFTLKIRSTKLEDSAMYFCASSATSTYNEQFFGPGTRLTVL.

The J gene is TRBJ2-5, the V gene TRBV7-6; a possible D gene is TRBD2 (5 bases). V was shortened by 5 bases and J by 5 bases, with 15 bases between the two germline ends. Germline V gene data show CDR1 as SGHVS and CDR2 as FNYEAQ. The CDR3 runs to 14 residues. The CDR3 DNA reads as TGTGCCAGCAGCGTCCTACTAGGTCAGGAGACCCAGTACTTC. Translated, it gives CASSVLLGQETQYF.